These 12 T cell receptor beta chains were all obtained from the same sample, sequenced in a study of T-cell memory formation after mild COVID-19. TCRdb reanalysed the 5' RACE reads using MiXCR and keeps one entry per CDR3 protein. The sample has over 300,000 distinct CDR3 sequences; less than 25% are singletons. Material: PBMCs or a T cell subset sorted from them (not recorded which). Every receptor here comes from a young man who had mild COVID-19 (a few samples of this study predate the infection). Cell type and time point are not known.

This clonotype was detected a few times. CDR3 loop: CSVVGGGVTGANVLTF. The CDR3 DNA is TGCAGCGTTGTAGGCGGGGGGGTGACTGGGGCCAACGTCCTGACTTTC. The chain links TRBV29-1 to TRBJ2-6; TRBD2 agrees at 9 bases. The CDR3 totals 16 residues. The germline CDR1 and CDR2 sequences are SQVTM and ANQGSEA. V was clipped by 4 bases and J by 2 bases; unmatched bases: 6.

The chain combines TRBV3-1 with TRBJ1-2; D is uncertain. The V and J ends lost 3 bases and 4 bases respectively, with 12 bases between them. The CDR3 runs 14 residues. In germline, CDR1 is LGHDT, CDR2 YNNKEL (reference sequence). CDR3 bases: TGTGCCAGCAGCCACGGCATCCCCCGCTATGGCTACACCTTC. It encodes CASSHGIPRYGYTF.

This clonotype appeared many times. The chain combines TRBV4-2 with TRBJ2-1; D not resolved. The CDR3 spans 14 residues. Germline CDR1 reads LGHNA; CDR2 reads YNFKEQ. The V and J ends lost 1 base and 3 bases respectively, with 7 bases between them. The CDR3 DNA sequence: TGTGCCAGCAGCCAAGGCACAAGCTACAATGAGCAGTTCTTC. Its translation is CASSQGTSYNEQFF.

This clonotype was seen only a few times. The J gene is TRBJ1-5, the V gene TRBV7-2; D is unclear. CDR1 and CDR2 from the germline V gene are SGHTA and FQGNSA. The CDR3 runs to 14 residues. V was pared by 4 bases and J by 6 bases, with 13 bases between. This CDR3 reads CASSSGRAPQPQHF. The CDR3 DNA follows: TGTGCCAGCAGCTCGGGAAGGGCCCCTCAGCCCCAGCATTTT. Drawing the rest from reference TRBV7-2 and TRBJ1-5, the complete variable domain is GAGVSQSPSNKVTEKGKDVELRCDPISGHTALYWYRQSLGQGLEFLIYFQGNSAPDKSGLPSDRFSAERTGGSVSTLTIQRTQQEDSAVYLCASSSGRAPQPQHFGDGTRLSIL.

J is TRBJ2-7 and V is TRBV6-2 or TRBV6-3, with a tentative D call TRBD1 (5 bases). Germline V CDR1 and CDR2: MNHEY, SVGEGT. Trimming left V 7 bases short and J 3 bases short, with 13 bases between. The CDR3 has 13 residues. DNA of the CDR3: TGTGCCAGCACCGGCAGGGCAATCTACGAGCAGTACTTC. This translates into CASTGRAIYEQYF.

The rearrangement links TRBV12-3 or TRBV12-4 to TRBJ1-5; 11 bases match TRBD1. With V trimmed by 3 bases and J by 7 bases, 8 bases remained unmatched. This CDR3 has 16 amino acids. The CDR3 region is CASSFLGQGASQPQHF. The CDR3 coding sequence is TGTGCCAGCAGTTTCCTTGGACAGGGGGCGAGCCAGCCCCAGCATTTT.

The gene calls are TRBV5-1 and TRBJ2-5; 9 bases are shared with TRBD1. CDR1 and CDR2 from the germline V gene are SGHRS and YFSETQ. With V trimmed by 0 bases and J by 5 bases, 5 bases remained unmatched. This CDR3 region has 15 residues. CDR3 region: CASSLAGQGVETQYF. DNA of the CDR3: TGCGCCAGCAGCTTGGCGGGACAGGGTGTCGAGACCCAGTACTTC.

The rearrangement links TRBV2 to TRBJ2-3; D may be TRBD1 or TRBD2 (5 bases each). Between the trimmed V and J ends, which lost 8 bases and 0 bases, there was a span of 15 bases. CDR1 SNHLY and CDR2 FYNNEI come from the germline V gene. The CDR3 length is 15 residues. The CDR3 loop reads CASQRGRTSTDTQYF. The CDR3 region has the DNA TGTGCCAGCCAACGGGGCAGGACTAGCACAGATACGCAGTATTTT.

The chain combines TRBV28 with TRBJ2-5, with D unresolved. V was pared by 6 bases and J by 4 bases, with 12 bases between. CDR1 is MDHEN, CDR2 SYDVKM, per germline. This CDR3 has 13 amino acids. In nucleotides, the CDR3 is TGTGCCAGCAGAATCACCTCGTTAGAGACCCAGTACTTC. Translating gives CASRITSLETQYF.

This clonotype has only a few counts. The V gene is TRBV27, the J gene TRBJ2-7; 7 nucleotides align to TRBD2. V lost 2 bases to trimming and J lost 0 bases; unmatched junction nucleotides: 7. Per the germline V gene, CDR1 is MNHEY and CDR2 is SMNVEV (reference sequence). The CDR3 consists of 16 residues. The CDR3 loop is CASSLGWVAGSYEQYF. CDR3 bases: TGTGCCAGCAGTTTAGGCTGGGTAGCGGGCTCCTACGAGCAGTACTTC.

This clonotype has just one count. The rearrangement joins TRBV7-3 to TRBJ2-2, with a weak D call TRBD1 (6 bases). The CDR3 sequence is 14 residues long. CDR1 SGHTA and CDR2 FQGTGA come from the germline V gene. Trimming left V 5 bases short and J 3 bases short, with 10 bases between. The CDR3 DNA follows: TGTGCCAGCAGCCGGGACACCGACACCGGGGAGCTGTTTTTT. Amino acids: CASSRDTDTGELFF. Full variable domain (rest looked up from reference TRBV7-3 and TRBJ2-2): GAGVSQTPSNKVTEKGKYVELRCDPISGHTALYWYRQSLGQGPEFLIYFQGTGAADDSGLPNDRFFAVRPEGSVSTLKIQRTERGDSAVYLCASSRDTDTGELFFGEGSRLTVL.

This clonotype was found a few times. The V call is TRBV20-1, the J call TRBJ2-7, with D maybe TRBD1 (7 bases). The CDR3 is made up of 14 amino acids. V was shortened by 0 bases and J by 3 bases, with 12 bases between the two germline ends. The germline V gene encodes CDR1 DFQATT and CDR2 SNEGSKA (reference sequence). CDR3 region: CSAREEGQRYEQYF. In nucleotides, the CDR3 is TGCAGTGCTAGAGAGGAGGGACAGCGCTACGAGCAGTACTTC.